This T cell receptor (beta chain) comes out of a study of regulatory T cells in long-lasting Graves disease (dated by TCRdb to the early 2020s). Context from the whole study: Antithyroid drugs had been taken for less than 3 months by newly diagnosed Graves' disease patients. Peripheral blood TCR sequencing and RNA sequencing compared persistent Graves' disease patients with newly diagnosed Graves' disease patients. A total of about 33 samples underwent TCR sequencing: around 13 from persistent and around 20 from newly diagnosed Graves' disease patients. The study took place in China and was registered as a clinical trial. Broad study findings and their caveats: Preferential use of TRBV28, TRBJ1-2 and TRBJ2-5 was observed in persistent disease, whereas TRBV20-1 and TRBJ2-1 were favored in newly diagnosed disease. Sequencing and analysis were limited to the TCR beta chain. The study examined only peripheral blood because the primary lesion, thyroid tissue, could not be accessed. Patients with persistent disease shared more public clonotypes (approximately 2,500) than newly diagnosed patients did (about 1,000). Compared with newly diagnosed patients, persistent Graves' disease patients had lower TCR Shannon entropy and fewer highly expanded clones, which suggests clonal expansion. The authors noted that the small sample size was a limitation that may lower accuracy.

Trimming accounts for 3 bases at V and 3 bases at J, while the number of junction bases matched to no gene is 7. From the germline V gene, CDR1 is SGHVS and CDR2 is FQNEAQ. The CDR3 measures 16 amino acids from cysteine to phenylalanine. Only the CDR3 part of the read is kept: 48 bases, read in frame from the first base. The intended sense of this specimen's time point label: newly diagnosed GD, antithyroid drugs for less than 3 months. For both TCR sequencing and RNA sequencing, RNA was extracted from PBMCs in TRIzol. The diagnosis of Graves' disease followed American Thyroid Association guidelines. Patients for the study were recruited at an endocrinology department in Xi'an, China. Each patient gave about 10 milliliters of peripheral blood, collected in an EDTA anticoagulant tube. Ficoll Paque Plus density gradient separation was used to isolate PBMCs, and no further T cell sorting was done. An Agilent 2100 Bioanalyzer and agarose gel were used to check RNA quality, and a NanoDrop 2000 was used to measure RNA concentration.

Library prep was done by multiplex PCR. Sequencing took place on an Illumina HiSeq 4000. iRepertoire HTBI primers and Arm-PCR amplification of CDR3 regions were used to construct TCR beta libraries. Before sequencing, the PCR products underwent gel purification. The original methods were these. Gene usage analysis of CDR3 amino acid clonotypes relied on the 60 to 65 TRBV and over 13 TRBJ segments identified across samples. Filtered high-quality paired reads were merged into contigs using COPE and FqMerger. BLAST was used to align contigs to IMGT TRBV, TRBD and TRBJ reference genes, with CDR3 defined following IMGT. Any clonotype with a frequency above 0.1% was classified as a highly expanded clone. Shannon entropy served as the measure of repertoire diversity, while the Gini coefficient captured V-J evenness. A clonotype found in more than one individual was treated as public. TCRdb passed the public sequencing reads through fastp at Q25 and MiXCR, retaining productive beta sequences. Entries are consolidated by CDR3 protein sequence, retaining the most common genes and DNA. These V and J calls rely on TCRdb rather than the paper's analysis. Present in this sample are 350,000 to 500,000 distinct CDR3 sequences, 14% of which were seen just once. The ten largest clones take up 17% of the sample.

This clonotype was picked up many times. What this receptor recognizes is not known. No much larger clone is present one base from it, and per-base qualities are unavailable. This sample was also put to use in a study of T cells in Graves' hyperthyroidism and ophthalmopathy. The second publication reports: A patient counted as having stable Graves' hyperthyroidism if no progression to ophthalmopathy occurred over 18 months of follow-up. Hyperthyroidism patients were newly diagnosed, had a disease duration of under 2 months, and were aged 18 to 65 years. Patients with uncontrolled infections, other autoimmune diseases, pregnancy or lactation were excluded. Clinical symptoms, serum thyroxine and TRAb, thyroid ultrasound, and orbital computed tomography formed the basis for the diagnoses. The first round of RT-PCR for the TCR CDR3 was performed with the HTBI primer set and the Qiagen OneStep RT-PCR kit. Blood samples also contained most of the expanded thyroid clonotypes (frequency above 0.001), which suggests that blood repertoires may reflect thyroid immune responses. A model built on a 13 V-J signature distinguished ophthalmopathy from stable hyperthyroidism, reaching over 85% sensitivity and around 81% specificity in cross-validation and 80%/75% in testing. In validation, the model predicted progression to ophthalmopathy with 60% to 71% sensitivity and about 73% specificity, a median of about six months before onset. To identify distinguishing TCR V-J signatures, a discovery cohort of about 95 patients was used, comprising 43 with Graves' ophthalmopathy and approximately 58 with stable Graves' hyperthyroidism. Whether ophthalmopathy could be predicted prospectively was tested in an independent validation cohort made up of 18 hyperthyroidism patients plus 17 patients who later progressed to ophthalmopathy. The 75 to 100 discovery patients were divided at random into training and test sets in a 7:3 ratio. In addition, the study compared T-cell repertoires in thyroid tissue and in blood from roughly six Graves' hyperthyroidism patients. After sampling, hyperthyroidism patients received methimazole starting at 30 mg daily, and ophthalmopathy patients received high-dose intravenous methylprednisolone. The libraries were constructed in a second round of multiplex PCR and then size-selected and purified. Paired-end sequencing of the libraries was performed with 100 bp reads on an Illumina HiSeq2000. Raw data were processed with SOAPnuke, discarding reads with adapters, uncalled bases, mean Phred below 15, or no exact constant-primer or identifier match. COPE v1.2.5 was used to merge the high-quality paired reads, and each unique nucleotide sequence was defined as a clonotype. MiTCR v1.1 was used to align clonotypes to the IMGT TRBV, TRBD and TRBJ reference segments. Only V-J combinations with frequency above 0.0001, covering about 99% of repertoires, were analysed. A TCS score was defined as the ratio between F50 (clonal expansion) and ExV (chaos), using BLOSUM62-based TCRdist between CDR3 peptides within each V-J. Welch's t-statistics and random forest reduced roughly 500 V-J features to about 13, which were used in a naive Bayes classifier (R e1071). Sample size was not statistically predetermined, and investigators were not blinded to group allocation. The paper describes TCR Vbeta CDR3 sequencing of 135 peripheral blood samples, made up of about 41 ophthalmopathy patients, around 78 hyperthyroidism patients and about 17 progressor patients.

The chain employs TRBV7-8 and TRBJ2-3, with 9 bases in between that match TRBD2. This TCR was recovered from a woman aged 50 to 60 with Graves disease. Donor details come from another sample of the same person, matched by shared clones. The specimen was peripheral blood mononuclear cells (PBMCs), collected at new diagnosis, from a patient treated with antithyroid drugs. The nucleotide sequence reads as follows: TGTGCCAGCAGCTTGGCTAGCGGGAAAGGGACAGATACGCAGTATTTT. Translation gives CASSLASGKGTDTQYF.